This T cell receptor beta chain was captured in a study of blood T cell repertoires in COVID-19. On the study more broadly: Sources were T cells, B-cell-depleted T cells, or PBMCs; the material itself was cDNA or gDNA.

As handled by the study authors: Counts of nucleated cells, estimated from reference gene primer amplification, were obtained. The protocol was immunoSEQ multiplex PCR, while the TCRdb copy is restricted to in-frame clones and leaves out a portion. The V and J calls and clone size were taken over from that table, and D and trimming were inferred from the DNA. The table lists a few hundred thousand clones, 82% of them singletons. This clone occurred once. Trimming removed 3 bases at V and 10 bases at J, with 18 bases between. Germline V gene lookup returns CDR1 MDHEN and CDR2 SYDVKM. The CDR3 has 15 residues.

The clonotype originates from a woman aged 18-30 years with acute or convalescent COVID-19. This chain joins TRBV28 and TRBJ1-4; D is ambiguous. Sequencing was done on a sample of peripheral blood. The CDR3 here is CASSFLTLRRRKLFF. Written as DNA, the CDR3 is TGTGCCAGCAGTTTCCTTACTCTCCGTCGGAGAAAACTGTTTTTT.